Below are 2 T cell receptor beta chains sequenced from a single sample in a study of regulatory T cells in long-lasting Graves disease. Library construction for TCR beta used iRepertoire HTBI primers and Arm-PCR of CDR3 regions. MiXCR, run by TCRdb on the multiplex PCR reads, gives a single entry per CDR3 protein. The repertoire holds 350,000 to 500,000 distinct CDR3 sequences, roughly 15% seen once, with around a quarter in the top ten. Time point defined: newly diagnosed GD, antithyroid drugs for less than 3 months. Isolated PBMC RNA provided the starting material for the TCR library. These data were also filed under a second study, of T cells in Graves' hyperthyroidism and ophthalmopathy.

The source material was peripheral blood mononuclear cells (PBMCs), sampled at new diagnosis, from a patient treated with antithyroid drugs. Receptor source: a woman aged 18-30 years with Graves disease.

This clonotype showed up just a few times. The rearrangement joins TRBV7-8 to TRBJ2-7; 7 nucleotides align to TRBD2. TRBJ2-5 explains the end of the DNA better; the J call may be wrong. CDR1 is SGHVS and CDR2 is FQNEAQ in the germline V gene. The CDR3 is 14 amino acids. The CDR3 is CASSPGGSLETQYF. The CDR3 nucleotides read TGTGCCAGCAGCCCGGGCGGGAGCCTAGAGACCCAGTACTTC.

This clonotype was detected only a few times. The chain links TRBV29-1 to TRBJ1-2; the D is unclear. From germline, CDR1 is SQVTM and CDR2 ANQGSEA. The CDR3 length is 12 residues. Trimming shortened V by 4 bases and J by 0 bases, and 6 bases separated the two germline ends. The CDR3 DNA reads as TGCAGCGTTGTGGGGACTAACTATGGCTACACCTTC. Amino acids: CSVVGTNYGYTF.